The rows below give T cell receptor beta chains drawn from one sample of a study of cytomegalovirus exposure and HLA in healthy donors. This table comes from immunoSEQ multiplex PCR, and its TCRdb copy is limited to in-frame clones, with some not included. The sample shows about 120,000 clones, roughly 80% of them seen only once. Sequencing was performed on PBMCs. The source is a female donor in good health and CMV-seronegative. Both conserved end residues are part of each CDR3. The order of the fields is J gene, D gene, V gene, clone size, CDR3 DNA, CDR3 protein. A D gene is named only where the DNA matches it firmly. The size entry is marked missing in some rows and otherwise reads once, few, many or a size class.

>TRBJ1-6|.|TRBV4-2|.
TGTGCCAGCAGCCAAGTGGGCCGGGGGGCGGATTCACCCCTCCACTTT
CASSQVGRGADSPLHF
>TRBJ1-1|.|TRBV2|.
TGTGCCAGCAGAGACAGCATGAACACTGAAGCTTTCTTT
CASRDSMNTEAFF
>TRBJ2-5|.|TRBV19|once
TGTGCCAGTACTAAAGAGGCGGGGCTGCAGACCCAGTACTTC
CASTKEAGLQTQYF
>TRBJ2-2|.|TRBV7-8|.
TGTGCCAGCAGCCCCTTCGGGTTCAGGGCGAACACCGGGGAGCTGTTTTTT
CASSPFGFRANTGELFF
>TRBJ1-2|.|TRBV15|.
TGTGCCACCAGCAGAGATCAGGGATGGGGTGACTACACCTTC
CATSRDQGWGDYTF
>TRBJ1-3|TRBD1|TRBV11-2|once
TGTGCCAGCAGCCCTGGACAGGGAGGAAACACCATATATTTT
CASSPGQGGNTIYF
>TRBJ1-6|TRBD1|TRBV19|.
TGTGCCAGTAGTACCCCGAACCAGGGGGCGGATTCACCCCTCCACTTT
CASSTPNQGADSPLHF
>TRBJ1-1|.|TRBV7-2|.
TGTGCCAGCAGCTTAGGGGCGAACACTGAAGCTTTCTTT
CASSLGANTEAFF
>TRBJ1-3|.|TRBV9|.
TGTGCCAGCAGCGTCCAGGGTTTGGACACCATATATTTT
CASSVQGLDTIYF
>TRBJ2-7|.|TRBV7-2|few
TGTGCCAGCAGCGGCTCCAGCTCCTACGAGCAGTACTTC
CASSGSSSYEQYF
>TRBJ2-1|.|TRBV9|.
TGTGCCAGCAGCGTTGCAAGTGGAGCCAATGAGCAGTTCTTC
CASSVASGANEQFF
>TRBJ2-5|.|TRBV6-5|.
TGTGCCAGCACGAGCGGGACAACTCAAGAGACCCAGTACTTC
CASTSGTTQETQYF
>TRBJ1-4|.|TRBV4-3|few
TGCGCCAGCAGCCAAGATCTAAGCGCGGCAACTAATGAAAAACTGTTTTTT
CASSQDLSAATNEKLFF
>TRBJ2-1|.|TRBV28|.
TGTGCCAGCAAATCCGGGACACCCTACAATGAGCAGTTCTTC
CASKSGTPYNEQFF
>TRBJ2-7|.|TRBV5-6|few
TGTGCCAGCCGGCAGACCGGGACACCGACATCCTACGAGCAGTACTTC
CASRQTGTPTSYEQYF
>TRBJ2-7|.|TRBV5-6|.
TGTGCCAGCAGCGTGGTGCAGCGTTACGAGCAGTACTTC
CASSVVQRYEQYF
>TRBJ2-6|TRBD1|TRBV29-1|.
TGCAGCGTTGAAGCCCGGGACAGGCCCTCCTCTGGGGCCAACGTCCTGACTTTC
CSVEARDRPSSGANVLTF
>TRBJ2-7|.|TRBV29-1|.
TGCAGCGTTGAAATTGACTACGAGCAGTACTTC
CSVEIDYEQYF
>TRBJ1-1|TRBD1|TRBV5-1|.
TGCGCCAGCAGCCCCGGACAGGGGACACGAGAAGCTTTCTTT
CASSPGQGTREAFF
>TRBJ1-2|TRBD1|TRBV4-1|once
TGCGCCAGCAGCCACCCAGGACAGGGCGGTGGCTACACCTTC
CASSHPGQGGGYTF
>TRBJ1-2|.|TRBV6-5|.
TGTGCCAGCAGTGAAACCAGGGATCGGGGCTACACCTTC
CASSETRDRGYTF
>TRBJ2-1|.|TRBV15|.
TGTGCCACCCATCGGCGGGGTGACAATGAGCAGTTCTTC
CATHRRGDNEQFF
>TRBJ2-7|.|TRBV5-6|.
TGTGCCAGCAGCTTGGCGGGGAAATCCTACGAGCAGTACTTC
CASSLAGKSYEQYF
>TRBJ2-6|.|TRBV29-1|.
TGCAGCGTTATACCAACACCGCAGGCTGGGGCCAACGTCCTGACTTTC
CSVIPTPQAGANVLTF
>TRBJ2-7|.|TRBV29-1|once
TGCAGCGTAGTTCAGGGGAGTAATAACGAGCAGTACTTC
CSVVQGSNNEQYF
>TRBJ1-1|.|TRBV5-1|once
TGCGCCAGCAGCTTGGGGGCCGCAGGGTTGAGAACGAGCACTGAAGCTTTCTTT
CASSLGAAGLRTSTEAFF